The TCR beta chain under discussion was sequenced for a study of blood T cell repertoires in COVID-19. Study overall: Acute-phase and convalescent COVID-19 samples originated in the United States, Italy and Spain. Sample material is recorded as cDNA or gDNA derived from T cells, B-cell-depleted T cells, or PBMCs.

Original methodology: It was from reference gene primer amplification that nucleated cell counts were estimated. Produced via immunoSEQ multiplex PCR; TCRdb's table is partial and in-frame only. V and J calls and clone size come straight from that table; D and trimming were deduced from the DNA. The profile shows just under 350,000 clones, around 88% of them singletons. From germline, CDR1 is SGHTA and CDR2 FQGNSA. V was clipped by 1 base and J by 7 bases, with 11 bases between them. This CDR3 comprises 14 residues. The origin of this receptor is a young man with active or convalescent COVID-19. The J gene is TRBJ1-5, the V gene TRBV7-2; D is possibly TRBD1 (5 bases). The sequencing sample was made of peripheral blood. This CDR3 is CASSLERGRQPQHF. DNA of the CDR3: TGTGCCAGCAGCTTAGAAAGGGGCAGGCAGCCCCAGCATTTT.